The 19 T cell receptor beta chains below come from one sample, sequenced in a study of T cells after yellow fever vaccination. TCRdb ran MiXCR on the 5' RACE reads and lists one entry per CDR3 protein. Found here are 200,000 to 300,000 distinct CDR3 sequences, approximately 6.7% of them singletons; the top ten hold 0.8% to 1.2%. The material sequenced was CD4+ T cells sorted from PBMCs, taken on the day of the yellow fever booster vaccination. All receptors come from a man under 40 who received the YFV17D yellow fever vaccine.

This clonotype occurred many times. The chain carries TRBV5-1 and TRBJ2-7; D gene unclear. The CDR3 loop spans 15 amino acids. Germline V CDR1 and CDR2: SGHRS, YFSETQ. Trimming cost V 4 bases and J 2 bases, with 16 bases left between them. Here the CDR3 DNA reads TGCGCCAGCAGCCCGGACGTTCGGGTCCCCTACGAGCAGTACTTC. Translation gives CASSPDVRVPYEQYF.

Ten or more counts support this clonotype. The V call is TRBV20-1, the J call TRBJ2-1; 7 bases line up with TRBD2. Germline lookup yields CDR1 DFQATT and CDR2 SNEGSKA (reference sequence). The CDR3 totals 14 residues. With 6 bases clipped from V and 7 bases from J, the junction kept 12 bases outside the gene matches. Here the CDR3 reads CSANYQGLLNEQFF. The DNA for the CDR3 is TGCAGTGCAAACTATCAGGGACTACTTAATGAGCAGTTCTTC.

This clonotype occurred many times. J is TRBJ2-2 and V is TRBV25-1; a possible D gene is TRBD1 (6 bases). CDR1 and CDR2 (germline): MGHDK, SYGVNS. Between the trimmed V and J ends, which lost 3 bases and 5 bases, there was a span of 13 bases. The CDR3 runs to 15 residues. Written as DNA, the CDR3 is TGTGCCAGCAGTGATCCCAGGACAGCAACCGGGGAGCTGTTTTTT. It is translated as CASSDPRTATGELFF.

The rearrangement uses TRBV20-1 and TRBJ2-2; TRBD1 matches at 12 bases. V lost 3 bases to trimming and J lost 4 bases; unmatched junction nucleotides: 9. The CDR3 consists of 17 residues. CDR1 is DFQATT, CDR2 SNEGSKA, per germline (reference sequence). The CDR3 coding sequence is TGCAGTGCTAGGGCTGGGACAGGGGGCATGAGCACCGGGGAGCTGTTTTTT. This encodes CSARAGTGGMSTGELFF.

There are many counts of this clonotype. In DNA form, the CDR3 reads TGCGCCAGCAGCCAAGATCAGGCAGCCTACGAGCAGTACTTC. Its translation is CASSQDQAAYEQYF. The J gene is TRBJ2-7, the V gene TRBV4-3, with no clear D. CDR1 and CDR2 (germline): LGHNA, YSLEER. With 0 bases removed from V and 2 bases from J, the gap between germline ends came to 8 bases. CDR3 size: 14 residues.

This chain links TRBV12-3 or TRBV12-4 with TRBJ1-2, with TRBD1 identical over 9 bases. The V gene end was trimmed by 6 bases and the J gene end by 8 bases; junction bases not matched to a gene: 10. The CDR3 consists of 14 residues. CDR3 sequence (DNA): TGTGCCAGCAGCCCTCAGGACAGGGGAGCCGGCTACACCTTC. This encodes CASSPQDRGAGYTF.

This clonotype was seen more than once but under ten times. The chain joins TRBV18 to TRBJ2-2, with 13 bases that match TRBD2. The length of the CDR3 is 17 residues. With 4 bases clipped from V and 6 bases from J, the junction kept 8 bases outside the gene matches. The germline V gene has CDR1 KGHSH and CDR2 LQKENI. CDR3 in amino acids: CASSLWTSGSLAGELFF. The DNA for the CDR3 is TGTGCCAGCTCACTCTGGACTAGCGGGAGTCTCGCCGGGGAGCTGTTTTTT. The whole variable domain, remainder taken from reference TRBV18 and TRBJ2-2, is NAGVMQNPRHLVRRRGQEARLRCSPMKGHSHVYWYRQLPEEGLKFMVYLQKENIIDESGMPKERFSAEFPKEGPSILRIQQVVRGDSAAYFCASSLWTSGSLAGELFFGEGSRLTVL.

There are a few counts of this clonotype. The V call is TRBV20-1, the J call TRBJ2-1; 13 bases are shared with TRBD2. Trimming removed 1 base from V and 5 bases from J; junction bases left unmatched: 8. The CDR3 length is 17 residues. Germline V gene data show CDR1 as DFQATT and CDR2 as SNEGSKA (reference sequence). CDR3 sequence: CSARVRTSGRLDNEQFF. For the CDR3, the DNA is TGCAGTGCTAGAGTGCGGACTAGCGGGAGATTAGACAATGAGCAGTTCTTC.

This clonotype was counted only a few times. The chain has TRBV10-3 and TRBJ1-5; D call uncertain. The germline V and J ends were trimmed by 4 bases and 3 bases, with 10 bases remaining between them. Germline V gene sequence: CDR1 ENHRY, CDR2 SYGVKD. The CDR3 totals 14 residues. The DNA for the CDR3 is TGTGCCATCAGTGTAACAGAACACAATCAGCCCCAGCATTTT. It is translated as CAISVTEHNQPQHF.

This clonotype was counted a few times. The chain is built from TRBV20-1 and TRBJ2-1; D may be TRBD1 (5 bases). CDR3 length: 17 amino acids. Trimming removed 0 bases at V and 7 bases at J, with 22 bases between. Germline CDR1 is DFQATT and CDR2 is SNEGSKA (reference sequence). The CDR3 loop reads CSARDSMTAGMLNEQFF. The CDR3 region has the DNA TGCAGTGCTAGAGATTCAATGACAGCTGGAATGTTGAATGAGCAGTTCTTC.

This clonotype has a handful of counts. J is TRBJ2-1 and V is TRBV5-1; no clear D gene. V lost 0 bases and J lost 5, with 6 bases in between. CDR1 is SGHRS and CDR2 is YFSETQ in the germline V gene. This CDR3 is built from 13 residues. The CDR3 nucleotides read TGCGCCAGCAGCTTGGCGGTCGACAATGAGCAGTTCTTC. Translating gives CASSLAVDNEQFF.

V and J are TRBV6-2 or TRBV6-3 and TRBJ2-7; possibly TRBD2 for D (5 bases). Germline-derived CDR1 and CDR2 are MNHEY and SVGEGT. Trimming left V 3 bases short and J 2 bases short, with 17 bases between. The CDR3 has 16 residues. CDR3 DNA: TGTGCCAGCAGTTATGTGCGGGCTTACCCCACCTACGAGCAGTACTTC. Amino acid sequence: CASSYVRAYPTYEQYF.

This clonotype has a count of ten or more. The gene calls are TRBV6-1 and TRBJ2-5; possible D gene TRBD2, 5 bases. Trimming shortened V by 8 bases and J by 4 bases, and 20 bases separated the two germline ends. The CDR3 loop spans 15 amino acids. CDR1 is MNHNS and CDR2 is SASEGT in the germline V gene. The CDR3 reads CASRTGSGQVETQYF. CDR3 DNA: TGTGCCAGCCGGACCGGAAGCGGCCAGGTAGAGACCCAGTACTTC.

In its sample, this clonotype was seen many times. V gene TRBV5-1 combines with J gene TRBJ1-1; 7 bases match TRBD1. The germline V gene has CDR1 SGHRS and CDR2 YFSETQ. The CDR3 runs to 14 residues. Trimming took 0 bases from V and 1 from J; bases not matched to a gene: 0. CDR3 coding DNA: TGCGCCAGCAGCTTGGGGGACAGGAACACTGAAGCTTTCTTT. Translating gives CASSLGDRNTEAFF.

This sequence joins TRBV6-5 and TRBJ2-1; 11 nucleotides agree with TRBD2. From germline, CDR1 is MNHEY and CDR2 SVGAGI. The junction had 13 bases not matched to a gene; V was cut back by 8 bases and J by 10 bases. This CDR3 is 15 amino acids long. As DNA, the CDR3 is TGTGCCAGCGGCCCGATAGCGGGAGGGCCGGGAGAGCAGTTCTTC. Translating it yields CASGPIAGGPGEQFF.

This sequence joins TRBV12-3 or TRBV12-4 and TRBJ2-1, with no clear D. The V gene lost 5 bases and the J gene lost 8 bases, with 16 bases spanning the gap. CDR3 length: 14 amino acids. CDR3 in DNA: TGTGCCAGCAGTCGAATAGGGCCGTACGATGAGCAGTTCTTC. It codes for CASSRIGPYDEQFF.

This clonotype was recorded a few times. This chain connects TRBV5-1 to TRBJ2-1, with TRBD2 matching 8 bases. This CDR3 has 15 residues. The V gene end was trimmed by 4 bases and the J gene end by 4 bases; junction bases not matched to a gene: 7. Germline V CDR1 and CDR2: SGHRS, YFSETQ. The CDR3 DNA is TGCGCCAGCAGCCCGGGGGGGGGGGCTTACAATGAGCAGTTCTTC. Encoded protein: CASSPGGGAYNEQFF.

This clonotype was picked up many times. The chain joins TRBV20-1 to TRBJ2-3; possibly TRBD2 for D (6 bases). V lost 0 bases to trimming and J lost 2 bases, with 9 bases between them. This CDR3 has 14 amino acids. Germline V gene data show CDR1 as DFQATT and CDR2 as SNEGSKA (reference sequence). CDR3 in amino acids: CSAREGGATDTQYF. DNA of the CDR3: TGCAGTGCTAGAGAGGGCGGGGCCACAGATACGCAGTATTTT.

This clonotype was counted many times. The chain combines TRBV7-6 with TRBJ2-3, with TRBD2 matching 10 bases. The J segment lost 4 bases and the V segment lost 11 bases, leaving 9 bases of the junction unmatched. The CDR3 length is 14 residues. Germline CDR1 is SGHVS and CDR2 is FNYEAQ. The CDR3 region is CAVKREGRADTQYF. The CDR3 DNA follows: TGTGCCGTCAAGCGGGAGGGCCGGGCAGATACGCAGTATTTT.